This TCR beta chain was observed in a study of blood T cell repertoires in COVID-19. Study overall: Samples representing acute and convalescent COVID-19 were sourced from the United States, Italy and Spain. Sources were T cells, B-cell-depleted T cells, or PBMCs; the material itself was cDNA or gDNA.

Authors' methods: Estimated nucleated cell counts came from reference gene primer amplification. Assay: immunoSEQ multiplex PCR; the TCRdb copy retains only in-frame clones and omits some. V and J calls and clone size follow that table, whereas D and trimming were derived from the DNA. Found here are 60,000 or so clones, more than 60% of them singletons; the top ten hold nearly 5%. The TCR was taken from a human donor in a cohort sampled during active COVID-19. The sequencing sample was made of peripheral blood.

CDR3: CASSLAAGLDEQYF. In DNA form, the CDR3 reads TGTGCCAGCAGCTTAGCGGCGGGGCTAGACGAGCAGTACTTC. V is TRBV11-2 and J is TRBJ2-7; TRBD2 might be the D (6 bases). Trimming took 1 base from V and 5 from J, leaving 12 bases between them. This CDR3 is built from 14 residues. From germline, CDR1 is SGHAT and CDR2 FQNNGV.